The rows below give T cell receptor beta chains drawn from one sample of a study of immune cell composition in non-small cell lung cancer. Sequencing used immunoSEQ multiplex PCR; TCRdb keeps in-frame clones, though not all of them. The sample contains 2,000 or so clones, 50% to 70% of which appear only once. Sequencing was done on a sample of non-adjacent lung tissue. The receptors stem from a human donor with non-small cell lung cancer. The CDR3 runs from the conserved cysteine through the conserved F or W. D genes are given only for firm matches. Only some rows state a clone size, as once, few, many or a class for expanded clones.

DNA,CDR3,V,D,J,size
TGCGCCAGCAGCCCGGGGAGGAAGAACTCCGGGGAGCTGTTTTTT,CASSPGRKNSGELFF,TRBV4-3,NA,TRBJ2-2,few
TGCGCCAGCAGCCAAGCCCTAGCGGGAGGATTAGATGAGCAGTTCTTC,CASSQALAGGLDEQFF,TRBV4-3,TRBD2,TRBJ2-1,NA
TGTGCCAGCAGCTTAAGGCGAGGGAATCAGCCCCAGCATTTT,CASSLRRGNQPQHF,TRBV7-2,NA,TRBJ1-5,NA
TGTGCCAGCAGTTATGGCAGGTTTAACTATGGCTACACCTTC,CASSYGRFNYGYTF,TRBV6-9,NA,TRBJ1-2,NA
TGTGCCAGCAGTTTGGGAGGCAGCGGGAGACAGGGTGAGCAGTTCTTC,CASSLGGSGRQGEQFF,TRBV28,NA,TRBJ2-1,once
TGTGCCAGCAGCCGGGACAGGGGCTTAGAGACCCAGTACTTC,CASSRDRGLETQYF,TRBV7-9,TRBD1,TRBJ2-5,NA
TGTGCCAGCAGCCGACTAGCGGGCACATACAATGAGCAGTTCTTC,CASSRLAGTYNEQFF,TRBV28,TRBD2,TRBJ2-1,NA
TGTGCCAGCAGTCCCACATTGTACAATGAGCAGTTCTTC,CASSPTLYNEQFF,TRBV6-5,NA,TRBJ2-1,NA
TGTGCCATCCGGACAGGGGCCGATAATGAAAAACTGTTTTTT,CAIRTGADNEKLFF,TRBV28,TRBD1,TRBJ1-4,NA
TGTGCCATCAGTGAGCACGGGGGACAGTCACAAGAGACCCAGTACTTC,CAISEHGGQSQETQYF,TRBV10-3,NA,TRBJ2-5,NA
TGTGCCAGCAGCTCCGTCGGGTTATTCCAAGAGACCCAGTACTTC,CASSSVGLFQETQYF,TRBV7-8,NA,TRBJ2-5,NA
TGTGCCAGCAGCTTAATGGGGGCCGTTGGCACCGGGGAGCTGTTTTTT,CASSLMGAVGTGELFF,TRBV7-3,NA,TRBJ2-2,NA
TGTGCCAGCAGTGTTACAGGGGGGGTCCCCTATGGCTACACCTTC,CASSVTGGVPYGYTF,TRBV6-1,TRBD1,TRBJ1-2,few
TGTGCCAGCAGCTTAGGCAGGGACTGGGGCAATCAGCCCCAGCATTTT,CASSLGRDWGNQPQHF,TRBV7-9,NA,TRBJ1-5,NA
TGTGCCAGCAGCTTAGGTCCTAGCGGGGCAAAGCAGTACTTC,CASSLGPSGAKQYF,TRBV7-4,TRBD2,TRBJ2-7,once
TGTGCCAGCAGTCCTAGTTGGACCGGGGAGCTGTTTTTT,CASSPSWTGELFF,TRBV6-4,NA,TRBJ2-2,NA
TGCAGCGTTGAACTACTAGCCGCCTACGAGCAGTACTTC,CSVELLAAYEQYF,TRBV29-1,NA,TRBJ2-7,NA
TGTGCCAGCAGCCAGAAGGGGGGGTCCGGGACAAAAGCGCCCCAGTACTTC,CASSQKGGSGTKAPQYF,TRBV11-2,NA,TRBJ2-5,NA
TGTGCCAGCAGTTTGCCCGATACAGGGGCGGGGACTGAAGCTTTCTTT,CASSLPDTGAGTEAFF,TRBV28,TRBD1,TRBJ1-1,NA
TGCGCCAGCAGCCAAGAGATTACGCGTATGGAGACCCAGTACTTC,CASSQEITRMETQYF,TRBV4-1,NA,TRBJ2-5,NA
TGTGCCAGCAGCTTAAACAGGGGTAGCACAGATACGCAGTATTTT,CASSLNRGSTDTQYF,TRBV7-2,TRBD1,TRBJ2-3,NA
TGTGCCAGCAGCTTGCGAGGGGGCAGAGGTCAGCCCCAGCATTTT,CASSLRGGRGQPQHF,TRBV5-6,TRBD1,TRBJ1-5,NA
TGTGCCAGCAGTTGGACTAGCGGGAGTTTCAATGAGCAGTTCTTC,CASSWTSGSFNEQFF,TRBV28,TRBD2,TRBJ2-1,NA
TGTGCCAGCAGCCCTGCGACTAGCGGGAGAACAGATACGCAGTATTTT,CASSPATSGRTDTQYF,TRBV11-2,TRBD2,TRBJ2-3,NA
TGTGCCAGCAGCTTGGGGGGGACAGGAGGGGAGACCCAGTACTTC,CASSLGGTGGETQYF,TRBV5-4,TRBD1,TRBJ2-5,few
TGCAGCGTTGAAGCCTCGGACAGGAGCTCCTACAATGAGCAGTTCTTC,CSVEASDRSSYNEQFF,TRBV29-1,TRBD1,TRBJ2-1,NA
TGCGCCAGCAGCTGGGAAAGGGTACAGGGGTTAGTAGAGACCCAGTACTTC,CASSWERVQGLVETQYF,TRBV5-1,TRBD1,TRBJ2-5,NA
TGCACCAGCAGCCAAGAGGAGCGGGTCTACGAGCAGTACTTC,CTSSQEERVYEQYF,TRBV1,NA,TRBJ2-7,NA
TGTGCCAGTAGTAATGCGCCCATACAGGGAGTCTTTTATAATTCACCCCTCCACTTT,CASSNAPIQGVFYNSPLHF,TRBV19,NA,TRBJ1-6,large
TGTGCTAGTGGTTCGACCCGGGACAGGTACTCCTACGAGCAGTACTTC,CASGSTRDRYSYEQYF,TRBV12-5,TRBD1,TRBJ2-7,few